Listed below are T cell receptor beta chains from one sample, sequenced in a study of blood T cell repertoires in COVID-19. The data were produced by immunoSEQ multiplex PCR, yet TCRdb's version contains in-frame clones alone and is incomplete. The sample comprises roughly 220,000 clones, 80% to 90% of which are singletons, and around 1.5% rests with the top ten. The sample consisted of peripheral blood. The receptor set was obtained from a middle-aged woman who had recovered from COVID-19. Both conserved end residues are part of each CDR3. The D gene is left open where the match is weak. Clone sizes are given selectively: once, few, many, or a class where the clone is expanded.

>-|TRBJ1-1|TRBV6-6|-
TGTGCCAGCAGTTCCTTACAGGGTCCCTCGAGTGAAGCTTTCTTT
CASSSLQGPSSEAFF
>TRBD1|TRBJ1-5|TRBV19|-
TGTGCCAGTAGTTGGACAGGAGCCAGGGAGGGCAATCAGCCCCAGCATTTT
CASSWTGAREGNQPQHF
>-|TRBJ1-6|TRBV7-3|-
TGTGCCAGCAGCTTAAGGGAGGGGTCGCATTCACCCCTCCACTTT
CASSLREGSHSPLHF
>-|TRBJ2-7|TRBV27|-
TGTGCCAGCAGTTTATCGAGCGCAGGGCCTACCTACGAGCAGTACTTC
CASSLSSAGPTYEQYF
>TRBD2|TRBJ2-1|TRBV6-5|once
TGTGCCAGCAGCGATAGCGGGGGGCTCAATGAGCAGTTCTTC
CASSDSGGLNEQFF
>TRBD2|TRBJ2-7|TRBV9|-
TGTGCCAGCAGCGTAGGTTCCAGCGGGGGTTCCTACGAGCAGTACTTC
CASSVGSSGGSYEQYF
>-|TRBJ2-7|TRBV5-1|-
TGCGCCAGCAGCTTGGAAGGCAGGGAGGACGAGCAGTACTTC
CASSLEGREDEQYF
>TRBD1|TRBJ1-2|TRBV19|-
TGTGCCAGTAGTATGGGACAGGGAGGACGGGACACCTTC
CASSMGQGGRDTF
>-|TRBJ2-7|TRBV10-3|-
TGTGCCATCAGTGAGTCCGGGGAGCAGTACTTC
CAISESGEQYF
>-|TRBJ2-3|TRBV11-2|-
TGTGCCAGCAGCTTAGCCCTCACAGATACGCAGTATTTT
CASSLALTDTQYF
>TRBD1|TRBJ1-3|TRBV12-3/TRBV12-4|-
TGTGCCAGTACAGGGGACTCTGGAAACACCATATATTTT
CASTGDSGNTIYF
>-|TRBJ1-5|TRBV4-3|-
TGCGCCAGCAGCCAAAGTGGCAGGGGTCAGCCCCAGCATTTT
CASSQSGRGQPQHF
>-|TRBJ2-5|TRBV5-1|-
TGCGCCAGTAGCAACTACGGGGGGCTAGGAGAGACCCAGTACTTC
CASSNYGGLGETQYF
>TRBD2|TRBJ2-3|TRBV4-1|-
TGCGCCAGCGAAGGGATCGGGGGGGCCAACACAGATACGCAGTATTTT
CASEGIGGANTDTQYF
>-|TRBJ2-1|TRBV5-6|-
TGTGCCAGCAGCTTCAACAATGAGCAGTTCTTC
CASSFNNEQFF
>-|TRBJ1-6|TRBV25-1|-
TGTGCCAGCAGTGAAGTTGTCAGGAATTCACCCCTCCACTTT
CASSEVVRNSPLHF
>TRBD1|TRBJ1-1|TRBV29-1|-
TGCAGCGTTAACAGGGGGCCGATCGCTGAAGCTTTCTTT
CSVNRGPIAEAFF
>TRBD1|TRBJ1-3|TRBV9|-
TGTGCCAGCAGCGTACTGCAGGGGGGTTTTTCAAACACCATATATTTT
CASSVLQGGFSNTIYF
>-|TRBJ2-7|TRBV7-8|-
TGTGCCAGCAGCCCCCCGGGGGACCCGAACTACGAGCAGTACTTC
CASSPPGDPNYEQYF
>TRBD2|TRBJ2-5|TRBV6-2/TRBV6-3|-
TGTGCCAGCAGTCAGCCTAGCGGGGGGATAGAGACCCAGTACTTC
CASSQPSGGIETQYF
>TRBD1|TRBJ2-3|TRBV5-1|-
TGCGCCAGCAGTACCGGACAGGGATTCGGAGATACGCAGTATTTT
CASSTGQGFGDTQYF
>-|TRBJ1-3|TRBV7-2|-
TGTGCCAGCAGCTTAGTTCGAGGGTCCCGCTCTGGAAACACCATATATTTT
CASSLVRGSRSGNTIYF
>-|TRBJ2-1|TRBV28|-
TGTGCCAGCAGTGTCCCCGGGACAAGTGCCTACAATGAGCAGTTCTTC
CASSVPGTSAYNEQFF
>-|TRBJ1-2|TRBV27|-
TGTGCCAGCAGCGCCACAGATAACTATGGCTACACCTTC
CASSATDNYGYTF
>TRBD2|TRBJ2-2|TRBV7-8|few
TGTGCCAGCAGCACATACACGCTAGCGGGGGTAACCGGGGAGCTGTTTTTT
CASSTYTLAGVTGELFF
>-|TRBJ1-1|TRBV7-9|-
TGTGCCAGCAGCACAGGGTATGAAGCTTTCTTT
CASSTGYEAFF
>-|TRBJ1-2|TRBV14|-
TGTGCCAGCAGCCAGGGCCGAGTGTCAGATGGCTACACCTTC
CASSQGRVSDGYTF
>-|TRBJ1-6|TRBV27|-
TGTGCCAGCAGTTTTAGGAGCTCCTATAATTCACCCCTCCACTTT
CASSFRSSYNSPLHF
>-|TRBJ1-1|TRBV7-3|-
TGTGCCAGCAGCTTACAGGGTTCAGGGAACACTGAAGCTTTCTTT
CASSLQGSGNTEAFF
>TRBD2|TRBJ2-1|TRBV6-4|-
TGTGCCAGCAGTGCGAAACTAGCGGGGACCCTAAATGAGCAGTTCTTC
CASSAKLAGTLNEQFF
>TRBD1|TRBJ2-7|TRBV19|-
TGTGCCAGTAGTATAGCTCGGACAGGGCGCGAGCAGTACTTC
CASSIARTGREQYF
>-|TRBJ1-1|TRBV7-9|-
TGTGCCAGCAGAGGTTACAGCAACACTGAAGCTTTCTTT
CASRGYSNTEAFF
>-|TRBJ1-2|TRBV24-1|-
TGTGCCACCAGTGATCGAGAGTCCGCTAACTATGGCTACACCTTC
CATSDRESANYGYTF
>-|TRBJ2-1|TRBV11-3|once
TGTGCCAGCAGCTCAGGGTTTGGCGGCGCGGATGAGCAGTTCTTC
CASSSGFGGADEQFF
>TRBD1|TRBJ1-1|TRBV3-1/TRBV3-2|-
TGTGCCAGCAGCCTTAGTCCCAGGGGGACTGAAGCTTTCTTT
CASSLSPRGTEAFF
>-|TRBJ1-2|TRBV2|-
TGTGCCAGCAGGGGGGCTACGTGGGGCTACACCTTC
CASRGATWGYTF
>TRBD2|TRBJ2-5|TRBV9|-
TGTGCCAGCAGCGCTGCCCTTAGCGGGGGACAAGAGACCCAGTACTTC
CASSAALSGGQETQYF
>-|TRBJ2-6|TRBV12-3/TRBV12-4|once
TGTGCCAGCGGGGCTCCTGGGGCCAACGTCCTGACTTTC
CASGAPGANVLTF
>-|TRBJ2-5|TRBV7-2|-
TGTGCCAGCAGCTTAGGGACCCTCGGAGGAGGTGAGACCCAGTACTTC
CASSLGTLGGGETQYF
>TRBD1|TRBJ1-1|TRBV7-9|-
TGTGCCAGCAGCCCGACAGGGCTTGAAGCTTTCTTT
CASSPTGLEAFF
>-|TRBJ1-3|TRBV30|-
TGTGCCTGGAGTCCGGGTTTGTCGGGAAACACCATATATTTT
CAWSPGLSGNTIYF
>-|TRBJ2-4|TRBV5-6|-
TGTGCCAGCAGCTTGGTCGGGACTTCCTCAACGGGACTTAAAAACATTCAGTACTTC
CASSLVGTSSTGLKNIQYF
>-|TRBJ2-7|TRBV28|few
TGTGCCAGCAACGGCCAGGGTAGCTCCTACGAGCAGTACTTC
CASNGQGSSYEQYF
>-|TRBJ1-2|TRBV13|-
TGTGCCAGCAGCTTAGACCGGCCTCGAAACGGGGGCTATGGCTACACCTTC
CASSLDRPRNGGYGYTF
>TRBD1|TRBJ1-1|TRBV27|-
TGTGCCATCCGACGGACAGGGGGCGCGGACACTGAAGCTTTCTTT
CAIRRTGGADTEAFF
>-|TRBJ1-1|TRBV7-2|-
TGTGCCAGCATCCCCTCCGCGGAGGGGTACACTGAAGCTTTCTTT
CASIPSAEGYTEAFF
>TRBD2|TRBJ2-1|TRBV29-1|-
TGCAGCGTTGTGACTAGCGGGGACTACAATGAGCAGTTCTTC
CSVVTSGDYNEQFF
>TRBD2|TRBJ2-7|TRBV27|few
TGTGCCAGCATCGCGGCCCCTAGCGGGGGGGTCTACGAGCAGTACTTC
CASIAAPSGGVYEQYF
>TRBD1|TRBJ1-1|TRBV7-9|-
TGTGCCAGCAGCCCGCAACAGGGGATGAACACTGAAGCTTTCTTT
CASSPQQGMNTEAFF
>TRBD1|TRBJ1-2|TRBV19|-
TGTGCCAGTAGTGCCGACGGCGTGACAGGGAACTATGGCTACACCTTC
CASSADGVTGNYGYTF
>-|TRBJ1-2|TRBV4-3|-
TGCGCCAGCAGCCATTTACAGGGCCGCTACACCTTC
CASSHLQGRYTF
>TRBD2|TRBJ2-1|TRBV6-6|-
TGTGCCAGCAGTCCAATTAGCGGGGGGGCCCGGGATGAGCAGTTCTTC
CASSPISGGARDEQFF
>-|TRBJ1-1|TRBV3-1/TRBV3-2|-
TGTGCCAGCCGACAAAGGAGGTCTTCCAACACTGAAGCTTTCTTT
CASRQRRSSNTEAFF
>-|TRBJ1-2|TRBV30|-
TGTGCCTGGAGTGTAGCCCCGCACTATGGCTACACCTTC
CAWSVAPHYGYTF
>TRBD2|TRBJ2-7|TRBV5-4|-
TGTGCCAGCAGCTTGGGAGGGTCAGGGACTATCTACGAGCAGTACTTC
CASSLGGSGTIYEQYF
>TRBD2|TRBJ2-5|TRBV3-1/TRBV3-2|-
TGTGCCAGCAGCAAGGGACTAGCGGGGGGCCGAAAAGAGACCCAGTACTTC
CASSKGLAGGRKETQYF
>-|TRBJ2-2|TRBV13|many
TGTGCCAGCAGCCCTCAGTACACCGGGGAGCTGTTTTTT
CASSPQYTGELFF
>-|TRBJ1-5|TRBV30|-
TGTGCCTGGGTTAAAGGACAGCGAAATCAGCCCCAGCATTTT
CAWVKGQRNQPQHF
>TRBD1|TRBJ1-2|TRBV7-2|-
TGTGCCAGCAGCAGAGCCGGGACAGCGTATGGCTACACCTTC
CASSRAGTAYGYTF